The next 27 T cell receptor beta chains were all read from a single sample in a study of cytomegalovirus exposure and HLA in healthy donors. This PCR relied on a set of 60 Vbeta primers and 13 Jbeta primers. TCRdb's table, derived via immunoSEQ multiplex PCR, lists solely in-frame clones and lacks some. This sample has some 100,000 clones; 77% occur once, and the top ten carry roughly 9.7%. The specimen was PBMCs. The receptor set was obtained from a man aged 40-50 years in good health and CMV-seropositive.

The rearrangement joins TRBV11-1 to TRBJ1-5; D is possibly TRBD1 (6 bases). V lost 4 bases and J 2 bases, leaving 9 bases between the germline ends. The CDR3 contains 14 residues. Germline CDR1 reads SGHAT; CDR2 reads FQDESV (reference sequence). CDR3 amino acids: CASSYRDGNQPQHF. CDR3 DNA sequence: TGTGCCAGCAGCTACAGGGATGGCAATCAGCCCCAGCATTTT.

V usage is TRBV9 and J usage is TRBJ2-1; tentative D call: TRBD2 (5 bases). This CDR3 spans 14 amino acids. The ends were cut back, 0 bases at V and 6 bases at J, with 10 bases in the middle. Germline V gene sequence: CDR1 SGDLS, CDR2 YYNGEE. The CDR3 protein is CASSVAPAGNEQFF. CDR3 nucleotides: TGTGCCAGCAGCGTAGCTCCGGCGGGCAATGAGCAGTTCTTC.

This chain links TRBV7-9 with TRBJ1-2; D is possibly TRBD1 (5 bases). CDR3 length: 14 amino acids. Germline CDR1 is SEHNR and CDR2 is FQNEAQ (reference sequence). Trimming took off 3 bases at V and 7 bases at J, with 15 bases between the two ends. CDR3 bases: TGTGCCAGCAGCTTGGGGGAGGGTTCGGGTGGCTACACCTTC. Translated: CASSLGEGSGGYTF. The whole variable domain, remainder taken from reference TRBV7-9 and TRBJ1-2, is DTGVSQNPRHKITKRGQNVTFRCDPISEHNRLYWYRQTLGQGPEFLTYFQNEAQLEKSRLLSDRFSAERPKGSFSTLEIQRTEQGDSAMYLCASSLGEGSGGYTFGSGTRLTVV.

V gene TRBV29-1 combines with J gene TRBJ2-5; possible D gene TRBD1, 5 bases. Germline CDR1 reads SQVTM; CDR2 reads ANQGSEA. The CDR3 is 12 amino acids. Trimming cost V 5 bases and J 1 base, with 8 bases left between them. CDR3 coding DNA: TGCAGCGTTTCGACAGCCCAAGAGACCCAGTACTTC. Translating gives CSVSTAQETQYF.

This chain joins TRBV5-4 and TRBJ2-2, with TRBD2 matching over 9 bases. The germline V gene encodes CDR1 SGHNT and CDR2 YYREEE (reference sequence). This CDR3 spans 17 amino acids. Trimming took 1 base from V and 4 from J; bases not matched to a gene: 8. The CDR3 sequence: CASSLSAGGLGTGELFF. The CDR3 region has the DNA TGTGCCAGCAGCTTGTCCGCGGGGGGGCTCGGCACCGGGGAGCTGTTTTTT.

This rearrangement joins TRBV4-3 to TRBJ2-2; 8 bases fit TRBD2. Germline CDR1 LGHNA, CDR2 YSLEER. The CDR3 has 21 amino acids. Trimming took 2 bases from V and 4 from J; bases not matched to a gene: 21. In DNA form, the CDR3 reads TGCGCCAGCAGCCAACCTATCTCGGACGGGGGGGAGGTATGGAGCACCGGGGAGCTGTTTTTT. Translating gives CASSQPISDGGEVWSTGELFF.

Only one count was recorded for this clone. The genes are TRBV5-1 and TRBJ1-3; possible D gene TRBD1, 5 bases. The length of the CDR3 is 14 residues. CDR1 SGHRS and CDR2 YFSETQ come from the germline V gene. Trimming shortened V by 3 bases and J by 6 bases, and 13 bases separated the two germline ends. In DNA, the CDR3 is TGCGCCAGCAGCTCGGGGACTTCCTCAAACACCATATATTTT. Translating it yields CASSSGTSSNTIYF.

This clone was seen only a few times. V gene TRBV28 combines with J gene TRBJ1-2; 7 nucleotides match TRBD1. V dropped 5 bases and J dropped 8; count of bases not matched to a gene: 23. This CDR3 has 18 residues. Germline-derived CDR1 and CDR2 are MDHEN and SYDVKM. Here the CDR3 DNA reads TGTGCCAGCAGTCTAAGTAGGGACAGATTAATTATAAGAGGCGGCTACACCTTC. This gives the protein CASSLSRDRLIIRGGYTF.

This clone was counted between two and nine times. The CDR3: CASSLDYGTGGHEQYF. CDR3 DNA sequence: TGTGCCAGCAGCTTAGATTATGGGACAGGGGGCCACGAGCAGTACTTC. The rearrangement links TRBV7-8 to TRBJ2-7; 12 bases are a match to TRBD1. V shed 1 base, J shed 5 bases, and the junction held 6 bases outside the gene matches. The CDR3 loop spans 16 amino acids. Per the germline V gene, CDR1 is SGHVS and CDR2 is FQNEAQ.

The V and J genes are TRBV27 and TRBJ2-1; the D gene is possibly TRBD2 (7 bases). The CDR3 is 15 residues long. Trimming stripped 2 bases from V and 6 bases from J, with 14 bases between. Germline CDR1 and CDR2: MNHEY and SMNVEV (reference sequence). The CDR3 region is CASSLGAGATNEQFF. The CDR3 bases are TGTGCCAGCAGTTTAGGGGCGGGGGCGACCAATGAGCAGTTCTTC.

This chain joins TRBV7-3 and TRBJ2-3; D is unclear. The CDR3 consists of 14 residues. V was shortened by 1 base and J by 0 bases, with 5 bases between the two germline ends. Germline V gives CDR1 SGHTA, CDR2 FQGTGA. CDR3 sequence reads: CASSLIPSTDTQYF. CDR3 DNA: TGTGCCAGCAGCTTAATCCCAAGCACAGATACGCAGTATTTT.

The CDR3 DNA reads as TGTGCCAGCAGCCACAGGGAAACCGGGGAGCTGTTTTTT. It codes for CASSHRETGELFF. This chain joins TRBV11-1 and TRBJ2-2, with a weak D call TRBD1 (6 bases). V lost 5 bases to trimming and J lost 5 bases, with 9 bases between them. Germline V gene sequence: CDR1 SGHAT, CDR2 FQDESV (reference sequence). The CDR3 runs to 13 residues.

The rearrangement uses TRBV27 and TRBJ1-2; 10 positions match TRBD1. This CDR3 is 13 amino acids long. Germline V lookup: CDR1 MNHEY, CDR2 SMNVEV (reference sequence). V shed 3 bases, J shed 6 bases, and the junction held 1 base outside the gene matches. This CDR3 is CASSFGTGDGYTF. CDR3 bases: TGTGCCAGCAGTTTCGGGACAGGGGATGGCTACACCTTC.

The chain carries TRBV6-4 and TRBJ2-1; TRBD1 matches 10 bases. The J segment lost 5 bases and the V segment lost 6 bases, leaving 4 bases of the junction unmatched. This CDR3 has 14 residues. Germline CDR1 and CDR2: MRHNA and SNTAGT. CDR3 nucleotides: TGTGCCAGCAGGGGACAGGGGAACAACAATGAGCAGTTCTTC. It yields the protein CASRGQGNNNEQFF.

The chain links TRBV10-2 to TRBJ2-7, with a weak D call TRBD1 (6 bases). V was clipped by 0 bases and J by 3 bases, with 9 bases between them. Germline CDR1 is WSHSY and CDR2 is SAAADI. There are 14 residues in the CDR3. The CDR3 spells CASSESGTNYEQYF. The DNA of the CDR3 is TGCGCCAGCAGTGAGTCGGGGACAAACTACGAGCAGTACTTC.

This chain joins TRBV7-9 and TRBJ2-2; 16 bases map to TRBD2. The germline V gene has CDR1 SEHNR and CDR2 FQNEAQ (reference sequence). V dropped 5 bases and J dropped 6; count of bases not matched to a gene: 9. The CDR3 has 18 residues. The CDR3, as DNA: TGTGCCAGCAGCCTAACCGGGACTAGCGGGGGGGCCGCCGGGGAGCTGTTTTTT. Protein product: CASSLTGTSGGAAGELFF.

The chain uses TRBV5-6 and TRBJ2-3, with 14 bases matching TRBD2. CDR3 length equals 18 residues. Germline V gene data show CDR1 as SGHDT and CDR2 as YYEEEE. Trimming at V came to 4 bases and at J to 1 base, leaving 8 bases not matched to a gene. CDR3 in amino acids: CASSPTSGGARGTDTQYF. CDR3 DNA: TGTGCCAGCAGCCCGACTAGCGGGGGGGCTAGGGGCACAGATACGCAGTATTTT.

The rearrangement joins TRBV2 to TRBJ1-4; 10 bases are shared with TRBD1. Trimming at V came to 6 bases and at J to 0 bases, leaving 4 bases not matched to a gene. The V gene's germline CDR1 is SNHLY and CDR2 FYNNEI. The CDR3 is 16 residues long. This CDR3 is CASRRDRGSTNEKLFF. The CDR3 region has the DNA TGTGCCAGCAGAAGGGACAGGGGATCAACTAATGAAAAACTGTTTTTT.

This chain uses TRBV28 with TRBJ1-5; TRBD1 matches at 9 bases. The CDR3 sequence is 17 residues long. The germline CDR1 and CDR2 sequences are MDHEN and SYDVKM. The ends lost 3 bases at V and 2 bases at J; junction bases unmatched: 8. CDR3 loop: CASSFHGTGFGNQPQHF. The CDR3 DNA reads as TGTGCCAGCAGTTTTCACGGGACAGGGTTTGGCAATCAGCCCCAGCATTTT.

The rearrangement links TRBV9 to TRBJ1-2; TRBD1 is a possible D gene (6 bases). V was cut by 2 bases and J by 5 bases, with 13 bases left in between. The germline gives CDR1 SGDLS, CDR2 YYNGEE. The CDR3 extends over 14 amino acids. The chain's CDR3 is CASSVTGRRYGYTF. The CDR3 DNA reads TGTGCCAGCAGCGTTACAGGGCGTCGGTATGGCTACACCTTC.

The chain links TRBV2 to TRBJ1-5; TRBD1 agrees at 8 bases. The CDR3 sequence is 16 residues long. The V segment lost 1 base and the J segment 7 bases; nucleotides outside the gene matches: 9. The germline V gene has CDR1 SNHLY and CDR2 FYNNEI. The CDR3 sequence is CASSEDQGATGQPQHF. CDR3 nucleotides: TGTGCCAGCAGTGAAGACCAGGGGGCTACGGGACAGCCCCAGCATTTT.

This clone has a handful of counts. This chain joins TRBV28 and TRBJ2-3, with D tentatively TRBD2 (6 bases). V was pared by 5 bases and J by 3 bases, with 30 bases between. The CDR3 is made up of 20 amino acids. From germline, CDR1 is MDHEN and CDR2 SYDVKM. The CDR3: CASSPNVGIRGRRGTDTQYF. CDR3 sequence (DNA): TGTGCCAGCAGTCCTAATGTAGGCATTAGGGGCCGGAGGGGAACAGATACGCAGTATTTT.

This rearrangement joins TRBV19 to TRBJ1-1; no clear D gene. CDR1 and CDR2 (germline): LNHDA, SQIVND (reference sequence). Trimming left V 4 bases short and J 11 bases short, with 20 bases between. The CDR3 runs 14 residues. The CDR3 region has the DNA TGTGCCAGTAGTACCGGCGGGCCAACGGGTGAGGCTTTCTTT. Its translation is CASSTGGPTGEAFF.

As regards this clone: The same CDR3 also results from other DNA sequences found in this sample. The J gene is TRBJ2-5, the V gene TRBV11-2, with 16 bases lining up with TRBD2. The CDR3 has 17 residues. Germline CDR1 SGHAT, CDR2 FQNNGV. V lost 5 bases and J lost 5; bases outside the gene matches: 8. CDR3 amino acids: CASSVGTSGGEGETQYF. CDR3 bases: TGTGCCAGCAGCGTCGGGACTAGCGGGGGGGAAGGGGAGACCCAGTACTTC.

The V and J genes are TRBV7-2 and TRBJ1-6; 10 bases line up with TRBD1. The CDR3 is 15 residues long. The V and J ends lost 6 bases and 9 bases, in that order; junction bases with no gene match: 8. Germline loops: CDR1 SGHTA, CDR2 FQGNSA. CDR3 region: CASSPSGTGASPLHF. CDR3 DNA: TGTGCCAGCAGTCCCTCCGGGACAGGGGCTTCACCCCTCCACTTT.

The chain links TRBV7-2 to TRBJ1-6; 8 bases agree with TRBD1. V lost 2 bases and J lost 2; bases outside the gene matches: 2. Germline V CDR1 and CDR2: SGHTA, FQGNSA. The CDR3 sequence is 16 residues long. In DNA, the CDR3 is TGTGCCAGCAGCTTACAGGGGGCAACCTATAATTCACCCCTCCACTTT. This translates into CASSLQGATYNSPLHF.

CDR3 in amino acids: CASSRGTGPGIVYTF. In nucleotides, the CDR3 is TGTGCCAGCAGCCGGGGGACAGGCCCGGGAATAGTCTACACCTTC. V is TRBV7-9 and J is TRBJ1-2; TRBD1 agrees at 8 bases. The length of the CDR3 is 15 residues. Losses at the gene ends were 5 bases for V and 10 bases for J; bases not matched to a gene: 15. Looked up from germline, CDR1 is SEHNR and CDR2 is FQNEAQ (reference sequence).